This T cell receptor (beta chain) was observed in a study of cytomegalovirus exposure and HLA in healthy donors. This clone was observed a few times. Its cognate antigen is unknown. A multiplex PCR was run with 60 Vbeta primers and 13 Jbeta primers. Repertoires were generated with immunoSEQ multiplex PCR, while TCRdb's copy carries only in-frame clones and drops some. The sample shows under 200,000 clones, roughly 87% of them seen only once. V gave up 5 bases and J gave up 3 bases; unmatched junction bases: 8. The CDR3 is made up of 15 amino acids. Germline V gene sequence: CDR1 SEHNR, CDR2 FQNEAQ (reference sequence). Study observations and caveats: Sequencing probably produced one cluster of sequence variants that were highly shared. Solely CMV serostatus was available to characterize immune exposure. Among TCR sequences, most were rare, though some public TCRs appeared in many donors.

V is TRBV7-9 and J is TRBJ2-7, with 9 bases that match TRBD1. The clonotype was recovered from a boy aged 2 to 9 in good health and CMV-seronegative. The specimen was PBMCs. The CDR3 region is CASSPSSTGGYEQYF. CDR3 DNA: TGTGCCAGCAGCCCATCGTCGACAGGGGGCTACGAGCAGTACTTC.